Listed below are T cell receptor beta chains from one sample, sequenced in a study of T cell responses to AZD1222 COVID-19 vaccine. Produced via immunoSEQ multiplex PCR; TCRdb's table is partial and in-frame only. The data show about 75,000 clones, with more than 75% seen just once and more than 15% held by the top ten. The specimen comprised peripheral blood, sampled 28 days after the second AZD1222 dose. These receptors were taken from an adult who received the AZD1222 COVID-19 vaccine. Both conserved end residues are part of each CDR3. A D gene is named only where the DNA matches it firmly. Clone size, where shown, is once, few, many, or a class for clones that have expanded.

TRBJ2-1,TRBV28,-,-,CASSFGGEQFF,TGTGCCAGCAGTTTTGGTGGTGAGCAGTTCTTC
TRBJ2-7,TRBV29-1,-,once,CSVEEGRGEQYF,TGCAGCGTTGAAGAGGGCCGCGGGGAGCAGTACTTC
TRBJ1-5,TRBV12-3/TRBV12-4,-,-,CASSFRRQPQHF,TGTGCCAGCAGTTTCAGACGGCAGCCCCAGCATTTT
TRBJ2-3,TRBV5-4,-,-,CASSLVEGTDTQYF,TGTGCCAGCAGCTTGGTGGAGGGTACAGATACGCAGTATTTT
TRBJ1-2,TRBV27,-,-,CASTHWAGGGGYTF,TGTGCCAGCACCCATTGGGCCGGCGGAGGTGGCTACACCTTC
TRBJ1-2,TRBV6-2/TRBV6-3,-,-,CASSLTGYGYTF,TGTGCCAGCAGTTTGACTGGCTATGGCTACACCTTC
TRBJ2-5,TRBV5-3,-,-,CARIRVDQETQYF,TGTGCCAGAATACGAGTAGACCAAGAGACCCAGTACTTC
TRBJ2-5,TRBV20-1,-,-,CSAAARETQYF,TGCAGTGCCGCGGCCAGGGAGACCCAGTACTTC
TRBJ2-5,TRBV4-2,-,-,CASSQVSSDQTQYF,TGTGCCAGCAGCCAAGTATCCAGCGACCAAACCCAGTACTTC
TRBJ1-2,TRBV5-1,-,few,CASSLESFGYGYTF,TGCGCCAGCAGCTTAGAGTCCTTTGGCTATGGCTACACCTTC
TRBJ2-7,TRBV5-1,-,few,CASSFRDSTTSEQYF,TGCGCCAGCAGCTTCCGGGACTCTACAACGTCCGAGCAGTACTTC
TRBJ2-7,TRBV7-2,-,once,CASSFHRQGGEQYF,TGTGCCAGCAGCTTTCACCGACAGGGAGGCGAGCAGTACTTC
TRBJ2-7,TRBV28,TRBD1,-,CASRNRGLHEQYF,TGTGCCAGCAGGAACAGGGGGCTTCACGAGCAGTACTTC
TRBJ1-1,TRBV2,TRBD1,-,CASRVYVDRGAFF,TGTGCCAGCAGAGTCTATGTGGACAGGGGAGCTTTCTTT
TRBJ1-1,TRBV6-6,-,-,CASCSRGVTEAFF,TGTGCCAGCTGTTCCCGGGGCGTCACTGAAGCTTTCTTT
TRBJ1-1,TRBV27,TRBD1,-,CASSPPPGGASEAFF,TGTGCCAGCAGTCCCCCTCCAGGGGGCGCGTCTGAAGCTTTCTTT
TRBJ1-5,TRBV7-2,-,-,CASRGQSNQPQHF,TGTGCCAGCAGGGGACAAAGCAATCAGCCCCAGCATTTT
TRBJ1-3,TRBV9,-,-,CASSVRGENAGNTIYF,TGTGCCAGCAGCGTTCGTGGAGAGAACGCTGGAAACACCATATATTTT
TRBJ2-2,TRBV12-3/TRBV12-4,-,-,CASGTSNTGELFF,TGTGCCAGCGGGACGTCGAACACCGGGGAGCTGTTTTTT
TRBJ2-7,TRBV11-2,-,-,CASSLRRTDDEQYF,TGTGCCAGCAGCTTACGGAGGACTGACGACGAGCAGTACTTC
TRBJ2-2,TRBV5-1,-,-,CASSRTGELFF,TGCGCCAGCAGCCGCACCGGGGAGCTGTTTTTT
TRBJ1-1,TRBV6-5,-,-,CASSVDPNPSTEAFF,TGTGCCAGCAGCGTGGATCCGAATCCGAGCACTGAAGCTTTCTTT
TRBJ2-2,TRBV10-2,-,-,CASNLGGSSGELFF,TGCGCCAGCAACCTAGGGGGGAGCTCCGGGGAGCTGTTTTTT
TRBJ1-3,TRBV6-6,-,-,CASRRWNTIYF,TGTGCCAGCAGGCGGTGGAACACCATATATTTT
TRBJ1-1,TRBV9,TRBD1,-,CASSVDETGVIKTFF,TGTGCCAGCAGCGTAGATGAGACAGGGGTTATTAAGACTTTCTTT
TRBJ2-5,TRBV12-3/TRBV12-4,-,-,CASSFIGRETQYF,TGTGCCAGCAGTTTTATCGGCAGAGAGACCCAGTACTTC
TRBJ2-3,TRBV5-1,-,-,CASSETSTSTDTQYF,TGCGCCAGCAGTGAGACATCTACTAGCACAGATACGCAGTATTTT
TRBJ1-3,TRBV3-1/TRBV3-2,-,-,CASSQDRSSGNTIYF,TGTGCCAGCAGCCAAGACAGGAGCTCTGGAAACACCATATATTTT
TRBJ2-5,TRBV7-9,-,-,CASSLVMGQETQYF,TGTGCCAGCAGCTTGGTAATGGGCCAAGAGACCCAGTACTTC
TRBJ2-1,TRBV11-2,TRBD1,-,CASSLVTGQGRDNEQFF,TGTGCCAGCAGCTTAGTCACTGGACAGGGGAGAGACAATGAGCAGTTCTTC
TRBJ1-1,TRBV3-1/TRBV3-2,-,-,CASSQPSHPVLGNTEAFF,TGTGCCAGCAGCCAACCCTCGCACCCCGTCCTTGGGAACACTGAAGCTTTCTTT
TRBJ2-1,TRBV15,TRBD2,-,CATSRDPPSLAVEQFF,TGTGCCACCAGCAGAGATCCTCCCTCACTAGCGGTCGAGCAGTTCTTC
TRBJ2-3,TRBV5-1,-,-,CASSPRGGAGDTQYF,TGCGCCAGCAGCCCAAGGGGGGGGGCTGGAGATACGCAGTATTTT
TRBJ2-1,TRBV2,TRBD1,-,CASPPTGTVSSQFF,TGTGCCAGCCCTCCTACCGGGACAGTCAGTTCTCAGTTCTTC
TRBJ2-7,TRBV6-2/TRBV6-3,-,-,CASSGQTVYEQYF,TGTGCCAGCAGTGGACAGACGGTTTACGAGCAGTACTTC
TRBJ2-7,TRBV28,-,-,CASTSPIYEQYF,TGTGCCAGCACCTCACCAATCTACGAGCAGTACTTC
TRBJ2-3,TRBV9,-,-,CASSKSQGADTQYF,TGTGCCAGCAGCAAAAGTCAGGGAGCAGATACGCAGTATTTT
TRBJ2-5,TRBV6-6,-,once,CASSYPPASLGETQYF,TGTGCCAGCAGTTACCCACCTGCCTCCTTAGGGGAGACCCAGTACTTC
TRBJ1-1,TRBV6-5,-,-,CASRKNTEAFF,TGTGCCAGCAGAAAGAACACTGAAGCTTTCTTT
TRBJ1-1,TRBV30,-,-,CAWSVGVSTEAFF,TGTGCCTGGAGTGTGGGAGTCAGCACTGAAGCTTTCTTT
TRBJ1-4,TRBV19,TRBD1,-,CASSPRTGLEKLFF,TGTGCCAGTAGTCCTCGGACAGGTTTGGAAAAACTGTTTTTT
TRBJ2-2,TRBV29-1,-,few,CSAQSGGELFF,TGCAGCGCTCAATCCGGCGGGGAGCTGTTTTTT
TRBJ2-1,TRBV5-1,TRBD2,-,CASSPRTGTSGGNEQFF,TGCGCCAGCAGCCCACGGACCGGGACTAGCGGGGGTAATGAGCAGTTCTTC
TRBJ2-2,TRBV7-2,-,-,CASSLRQVNTGELFF,TGTGCCAGCAGCTTAAGACAGGTCAACACCGGGGAGCTGTTTTTT
TRBJ2-5,TRBV29-1,-,-,CSVGGGPQETQYF,TGCAGCGTTGGGGGGGGGCCACAAGAGACCCAGTACTTC